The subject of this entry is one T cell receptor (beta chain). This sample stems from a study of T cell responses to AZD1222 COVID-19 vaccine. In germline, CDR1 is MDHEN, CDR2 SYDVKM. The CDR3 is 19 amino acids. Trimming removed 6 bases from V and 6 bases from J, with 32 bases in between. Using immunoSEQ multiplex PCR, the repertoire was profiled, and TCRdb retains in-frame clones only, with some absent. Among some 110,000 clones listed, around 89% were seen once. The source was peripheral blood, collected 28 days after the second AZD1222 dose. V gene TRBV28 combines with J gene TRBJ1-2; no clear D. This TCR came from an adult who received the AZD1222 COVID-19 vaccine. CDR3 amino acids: CASSLLLTSLGQVVNGYTF. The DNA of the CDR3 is TGTGCCAGCAGCCTCCTGCTTACCTCTTTAGGGCAGGTTGTTAATGGCTACACCTTC.